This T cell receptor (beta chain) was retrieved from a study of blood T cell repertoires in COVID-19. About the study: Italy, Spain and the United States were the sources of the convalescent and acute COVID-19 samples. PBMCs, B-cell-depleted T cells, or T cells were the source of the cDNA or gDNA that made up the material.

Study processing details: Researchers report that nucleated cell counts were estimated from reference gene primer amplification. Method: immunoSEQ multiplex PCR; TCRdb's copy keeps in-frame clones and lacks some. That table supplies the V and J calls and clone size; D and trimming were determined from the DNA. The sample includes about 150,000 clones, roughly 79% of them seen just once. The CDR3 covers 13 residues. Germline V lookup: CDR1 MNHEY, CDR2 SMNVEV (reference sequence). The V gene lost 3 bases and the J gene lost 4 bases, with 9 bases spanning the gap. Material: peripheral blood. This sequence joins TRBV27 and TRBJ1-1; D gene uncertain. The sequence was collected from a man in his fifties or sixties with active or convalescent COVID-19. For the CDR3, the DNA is TGTGCCAGCAGTTTGAGGTCGTTCACTGAAGCTTTCTTT. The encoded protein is CASSLRSFTEAFF.